This T cell receptor beta chain is from a study of blood T cell repertoires in COVID-19. The overall study: Sites across the United States, Italy and Spain contributed samples from acute and convalescent COVID-19. PBMCs, B-cell-depleted T cells, or T cells provided the cDNA or gDNA that made up the material.

Per germline, CDR1 SGHRS and CDR2 YFSETQ. With V trimmed by 10 bases and J by 0 bases, 17 bases remained unmatched. The CDR3 covers 17 residues. As handled by the study authors: Amplification with reference gene primers provided the estimates of nucleated cell counts. TCRdb's copy holds only in-frame clones and misses some; the assay was immunoSEQ multiplex PCR. Clonal size and the V and J genes are those of that table, whereas D and trimming came from the DNA. This repertoire shows about 200,000 clones, 70% to 90% found once; its top ten account for 5.5% to 7%. The TCR comes from a man at least 80 years old with acute or convalescent COVID-19. Sequencing was carried out using peripheral blood. The chain combines TRBV5-1 with TRBJ2-7, with 9 bases identical to TRBD2. CDR3 nucleotides: TGCGCCTACCGGATATTTTGGCTAGCGGGAACCTCCTACGAGCAGTACTTC. Its translation: CAYRIFWLAGTSYEQYF. Based on the CDR3 plus reference TRBV5-1 and TRBJ2-7, the full variable domain is KAGVTQTPRYLIKTRGQQVTLSCSPISGHRSVSWYQQTPGQGLQFLFEYFSETQRNKGNFPGRFSGRQFSNSRSEMNVSTLELGDSALYLCAYRIFWLAGTSYEQYFGPGTRLTVT.